Following are 28 T cell receptor beta chains from one sample sequenced in a study of blood T cell repertoires in COVID-19. Some clones are missing from TCRdb's copy, which holds only in-frame ones; the method was immunoSEQ multiplex PCR. The sample consists of 210,000 or so clones, 85% to 90% of them appearing once. Sequencing was carried out using peripheral blood. All receptors derive from a man between 18 and 29 years old with active or convalescent COVID-19.

The rearrangement links TRBV5-1 to TRBJ2-7; no firm D call. Germline CDR1 SGHRS, CDR2 YFSETQ. CDR3 size: 13 residues. V lost 1 base and J lost 3, with 8 bases in between. The CDR3 reads CASSLTPSYEQYF. The CDR3 coding sequence is TGCGCCAGCAGCTTGACTCCTAGCTACGAGCAGTACTTC.

The chain is built from TRBV19 and TRBJ2-5; the match to TRBD1 covers 8 bases. The germline V gene encodes CDR1 LNHDA and CDR2 SQIVND (reference sequence). J lost 5 bases, V lost 4 bases, and 3 bases had no gene match. The CDR3 is 13 amino acids. Here the CDR3 reads CASSTTGGETQYF. The CDR3 DNA reads as TGTGCCAGTAGTACCACAGGGGGGGAGACCCAGTACTTC.

DNA for the CDR3: TGTGCCAGCAGGGGGGAGACCGGGAGGGCTTTCTTT. Residues: CASRGETGRAFF. The rearrangement links TRBV2 to TRBJ1-1, with D perhaps matching TRBD1 (5 bases). CDR3 length: 12 residues. CDR1 is SNHLY and CDR2 is FYNNEI in the germline V gene. V lost 6 bases to trimming and J lost 11 bases, with 16 bases between them.

The V gene is TRBV28, the J gene TRBJ2-2, with a possible D match to TRBD2 (6 bases). Trimming removed 1 base at V and 3 bases at J, with 27 bases between. The CDR3 contains 21 residues. Germline values: CDR1 MDHEN, CDR2 SYDVKM. This CDR3 is CASSLSPPQSGLEVYTGELFF. CDR3 coding DNA: TGTGCCAGCAGTTTATCCCCTCCCCAATCGGGACTGGAAGTATACACCGGGGAGCTGTTTTTT.

This rearrangement joins TRBV28 to TRBJ1-1, with unresolved D. The length of the CDR3 is 12 residues. V shed 3 bases and J shed 10 bases, with 12 bases lying between them. In germline, CDR1 is MDHEN, CDR2 SYDVKM. CDR3 residues: CASSFNEGGAFF. The CDR3 DNA follows: TGTGCCAGCAGTTTTAACGAGGGAGGAGCTTTCTTT.

The chain is built from TRBV2 and TRBJ1-5; 10 nucleotides agree with TRBD1. In germline, CDR1 is SNHLY, CDR2 FYNNEI. The CDR3 has 14 amino acids. The trim removed 4 bases at V and 7 bases at J, leaving 4 bases unmatched. The CDR3 loop is CASSAGQGDQPQHF. CDR3 nucleotides: TGTGCCAGCAGTGCTGGACAGGGGGACCAGCCCCAGCATTTT.

V gene TRBV27 combines with J gene TRBJ2-6; possible D gene TRBD1, 5 bases. V lost 4 bases to trimming and J lost 0 bases, with 7 bases between them. The germline V gene encodes CDR1 MNHEY and CDR2 SMNVEV (reference sequence). CDR3 length: 15 amino acids. The CDR3 region has the DNA TGTGCCAGCAGTTCAAGGGGCTCTGGGGCCAACGTCCTGACTTTC. Amino acids: CASSSRGSGANVLTF.

This clone was found once. This chain links TRBV6-1 with TRBJ1-1; weak D call: TRBD1 (5 bases). This CDR3 comprises 14 residues. Per germline, CDR1 MNHNS and CDR2 SASEGT. V was cut by 3 bases and J by 4 bases, with 12 bases left in between. CDR3 DNA sequence: TGTGCCAGCAGTGACAGGGCGTGGAGCACTGAAGCTTTCTTT. Protein: CASSDRAWSTEAFF.

The chain uses TRBV19 and TRBJ1-5; the match to TRBD1 covers 7 bases. J was trimmed by 0 bases and V by 4 bases; bases with no gene match: 3. Germline V gene lookup returns CDR1 LNHDA and CDR2 SQIVND (reference sequence). The CDR3 spans 15 residues. The CDR3 DNA is TGTGCCAGTAGTAGGGACAGCCTTAGCAATCAGCCCCAGCATTTT. Translation: CASSRDSLSNQPQHF.

The gene calls are TRBV28 and TRBJ2-7; maybe TRBD1 (5 bases). V was clipped by 3 bases and J by 2 bases, with 26 bases between them. This CDR3 is 19 amino acids long. Germline values: CDR1 MDHEN, CDR2 SYDVKM. The CDR3 sequence: CASSFNPQESLTVTYEQYF. CDR3 in DNA: TGTGCCAGCAGTTTTAATCCACAGGAGTCCCTGACCGTCACCTACGAGCAGTACTTC.

The chain carries TRBV5-1 and TRBJ2-3, with D maybe TRBD1 (5 bases). Per the germline V gene, CDR1 is SGHRS and CDR2 is YFSETQ. CDR3 length: 15 residues. V was pared by 4 bases and J by 2 bases, with 14 bases between. The CDR3 is CASSGQGSDTDTQYF. In nucleotides, the CDR3 is TGCGCCAGCAGCGGGCAGGGTTCCGACACAGATACGCAGTATTTT.

The genes are TRBV2 and TRBJ2-3, with D tentatively TRBD2 (6 bases). V was shortened by 5 bases and J by 3 bases, with 21 bases between the two germline ends. The CDR3 totals 17 residues. CDR1 is SNHLY and CDR2 is FYNNEI in the germline V gene. CDR3 coding DNA: TGTGCCAGCAGTCTACCCCCCCTAGCGATGTTAACAGATACGCAGTATTTT. As protein: CASSLPPLAMLTDTQYF. The whole variable domain, remainder taken from reference TRBV2 and TRBJ2-3, is EPEVTQTPSHQVTQMGQEVILRCVPISNHLYFYWYRQILGQKVEFLVSFYNNEISEKSEIFDDQFSVERPDGSNFTLKIRSTKLEDSAMYFCASSLPPLAMLTDTQYFGPGTRLTVL.

This chain joins TRBV15 and TRBJ2-1; 10 positions agree with TRBD2. V lost 3 bases, J lost 7 bases, and 12 bases stayed unmatched. Germline V lookup: CDR1 LNHNV, CDR2 YYDKDF (reference sequence). The CDR3 length is 17 residues. Here the CDR3 DNA reads TGTGCCACCAGCAGCGGGAGCGGGAGGGGAGGAGAGAATGAGCAGTTCTTC. Protein sequence: CATSSGSGRGGENEQFF.

The chain employs TRBV4-3 and TRBJ1-5; D may be TRBD1 (5 bases). Germline V gene lookup returns CDR1 LGHNA and CDR2 YSLEER. The V and J ends lost 2 bases and 1 base respectively, with 9 bases between them. The CDR3 runs to 15 residues. The CDR3 is CASSQSGESNQPQHF. The DNA of the CDR3 is TGCGCCAGCAGCCAATCGGGGGAGAGCAATCAGCCCCAGCATTTT.

This chain uses TRBV29-1 with TRBJ2-3, with 8 bases fitting TRBD2. Trimming removed 5 bases from V and 10 bases from J; junction bases left unmatched: 11. Per the germline V gene, CDR1 is SQVTM and CDR2 is ANQGSEA. CDR3 length equals 13 residues. CDR3: CSVPPSGRFSQYF. The CDR3, as DNA: TGCAGCGTTCCCCCAAGCGGGAGATTTTCGCAGTATTTT.

The J gene is TRBJ2-5, the V gene TRBV9; D possibly corresponds to TRBD2 (5 bases). Germline V gene data show CDR1 as SGDLS and CDR2 as YYNGEE. This CDR3 has 13 residues. V dropped 8 bases and J dropped 2 bases, with 13 bases sitting between them. The CDR3 loop is CASSDSNQETQYF. CDR3 bases: TGTGCCAGTTCGGACTCAAATCAAGAGACCCAGTACTTC.

The chain recombines TRBV19 with TRBJ2-1, with D tentatively TRBD2 (5 bases). The germline V gene encodes CDR1 LNHDA and CDR2 SQIVND (reference sequence). The CDR3 is made up of 20 amino acids. V was trimmed by 5 bases and J by 5 bases, leaving 31 bases between them. The CDR3 bases are TGTGCCAGTAGTTCCCTTTCCCAAGCAACAAGACTCGGGGATGACAATGAGCAGTTCTTC. Translation: CASSSLSQATRLGDDNEQFF. The entire variable domain, with the rest obtained from reference TRBV19 and TRBJ2-1, is as follows: DGGITQSPKYLFRKEGQNVTLSCEQNLNHDAMYWYRQDPGQGLRLIYYSQIVNDFQKGDIAEGYSVSREKKESFPLTVTSAQKNPTAFYLCASSSLSQATRLGDDNEQFFGPGTRLTVL.

This sequence joins TRBV5-1 and TRBJ1-1, with TRBD1 matching over 7 bases. Germline CDR1 and CDR2: SGHRS and YFSETQ. The CDR3 length is 14 residues. V dropped 0 bases and J dropped 8; count of bases not matched to a gene: 7. CDR3 protein: CASSLAAQGSEAFF. In DNA form, the CDR3 reads TGCGCCAGCAGCTTGGCCGCACAGGGGAGCGAAGCTTTCTTT.

The V gene is TRBV6-6, the J gene TRBJ1-5; 8 bases agree with TRBD1. Per the germline V gene, CDR1 is MNHNY and CDR2 is SVGAGI (reference sequence). V trimming: 6 bases; J trimming: 7 bases; junction bases outside the gene matches: 8. The CDR3 spans 14 residues. The CDR3 nucleotides read TGTGCCAGCAGAGACGGACAGGGTATCCAGCCCCAGCATTTT. This translates into CASRDGQGIQPQHF.

The chain couples TRBV6-2 or TRBV6-3 to TRBJ2-3; TRBD1 matches 7 bases. V lost 2 bases, J lost 3 bases, and 8 bases stayed unmatched. CDR3 length: 16 residues. CDR1 MNHEY and CDR2 SVGEGT come from the germline V gene. DNA for the CDR3: TGTGCCAGCAGTTACCCGAAGGGGGCCCCGACAGATACGCAGTATTTT. Protein: CASSYPKGAPTDTQYF.

The chain uses TRBV25-1 and TRBJ2-7, with 9 nucleotides matching TRBD2. The length of the CDR3 is 17 residues. The germline V gene has CDR1 MGHDK and CDR2 SYGVNS. The junction had 12 bases not matched to a gene; V was cut back by 5 bases and J by 1 base. CDR3 bases: TGTGCCAGCAGTCCTAGCGGGATGATTCGGTCTTCCTACGAGCAGTACTTC. As protein: CASSPSGMIRSSYEQYF.

V and J are TRBV4-3 and TRBJ2-3; D remains ambiguous. The CDR3 covers 16 residues. In germline, CDR1 is LGHNA, CDR2 YSLEER. V dropped 0 bases and J dropped 6 bases, with 16 bases sitting between them. DNA of the CDR3: TGCGCCAGCAGCCAAGAGCCCACGGTCCACCCGGATACGCAGTATTTT. It is translated as CASSQEPTVHPDTQYF.

This sequence joins TRBV6-2 or TRBV6-3 and TRBJ2-2; TRBD1 aligns across 8 bases. The V and J ends lost 6 bases and 1 base, in that order; junction bases with no gene match: 4. The germline V gene has CDR1 MNHEY and CDR2 SVGEGT. The CDR3 sequence is 15 residues long. CDR3 protein: CASSSGQGNTGELFF. The DNA of the CDR3 is TGTGCCAGCAGCTCCGGACAGGGGAACACCGGGGAGCTGTTTTTT.

The chain joins TRBV25-1 to TRBJ2-1, with no clear D. The CDR3 is made up of 14 amino acids. Germline V lookup: CDR1 MGHDK, CDR2 SYGVNS. Trimming took off 5 bases at V and 4 bases at J, with 12 bases between the two ends. The CDR3 DNA follows: TGTGCCAGCAGTCTCACGGAGCTATACAATGAGCAGTTCTTC. It encodes CASSLTELYNEQFF.

This chain connects TRBV7-9 to TRBJ2-2; TRBD1 matches at 7 bases. CDR1 SEHNR and CDR2 FQNEAQ come from the germline V gene (reference sequence). V lost 5 bases, J lost 1 base, and 4 bases stayed unmatched. This CDR3 has 15 amino acids. DNA for the CDR3: TGTGCCAGCAGCGGCCGACAGGGGAACACCGGGGAGCTGTTTTTT. It is translated as CASSGRQGNTGELFF.

This chain connects TRBV28 to TRBJ2-2, with D maybe TRBD1 (5 bases). The CDR3 covers 14 residues. Trimming removed 7 bases at V and 6 bases at J, with 15 bases between. Germline loops: CDR1 MDHEN, CDR2 SYDVKM. CDR3 nucleotide sequence: TGTGCCAGCACCCCGTATGGGGCGCCCGGGGAGCTGTTTTTT. This sequence encodes CASTPYGAPGELFF.

The chain links TRBV11-2 to TRBJ2-7, with 11 bases matching TRBD2. V trimming: 4 bases; J trimming: 7 bases; junction bases outside the gene matches: 12. This CDR3 is built from 16 residues. CDR1 and CDR2 from the germline V gene are SGHAT and FQNNGV. The CDR3 spells CASSSRVAGGPREQYF. The CDR3 region has the DNA TGTGCCAGCAGCTCTAGGGTAGCGGGAGGGCCCCGTGAGCAGTACTTC.

The rearrangement uses TRBV29-1 and TRBJ2-7; D gene uncertain. The CDR3 covers 12 residues. V lost 6 bases, J lost 3 bases, and 12 bases lay in between. Germline V gene lookup returns CDR1 SQVTM and CDR2 ANQGSEA. The CDR3 DNA reads TGCAGCGTCAGAGGATCAATCTACGAGCAGTACTTC. Translating it yields CSVRGSIYEQYF.